What follows are 17 T cell receptor beta chains derived from one specimen sequenced in a study of chemoradiotherapy in HPV16-positive cancers. Here immunoSEQ multiplex PCR was the method, and the copy in TCRdb shows in-frame clones only, minus some. The sample shows tens of thousands of clones, 70% to 90% of them seen only once. Sequences were derived from blood, sampled from a patient who underwent chemoradiotherapy. Receptors were obtained from a human donor with HPV-associated anogenital cancer.

This chain uses TRBV19 with TRBJ2-7; 12 bases agree with TRBD1. Germline V gives CDR1 LNHDA, CDR2 SQIVND (reference sequence). J was trimmed by 0 bases and V by 3 bases; bases with no gene match: 3. This CDR3 is built from 16 residues. The CDR3 sequence is CASSIPGQGASYEQYF. The CDR3 DNA sequence: TGTGCCAGTAGTATCCCGGGACAGGGGGCCTCCTACGAGCAGTACTTC. Full variable domain (missing parts from reference TRBV19 and TRBJ2-7): DGGITQSPKYLFRKEGQNVTLSCEQNLNHDAMYWYRQDPGQGLRLIYYSQIVNDFQKGDIAEGYSVSREKKESFPLTVTSAQKNPTAFYLCASSIPGQGASYEQYFGPGTRLTVT.

This chain uses TRBV4-1 with TRBJ2-7, with 9 bases that match TRBD2. Germline CDR1 and CDR2: MGHRA and YSYEKL. The length of the CDR3 is 15 residues. J lost 0 bases, V lost 4 bases, and 4 bases had no gene match. This CDR3 is CASSPSGGLSYEQYF. CDR3 coding DNA: TGCGCCAGCAGCCCCAGCGGGGGGCTCTCCTACGAGCAGTACTTC.

This CDR3 reads CATSKGANQPQHF. The DNA for the CDR3 is TGTGCCACCAGCAAGGGAGCCAATCAGCCCCAGCATTTT. The chain links TRBV15 to TRBJ1-5; D not resolved. V dropped 4 bases and J dropped 3 bases, with 7 bases sitting between them. Germline V lookup: CDR1 LNHNV, CDR2 YYDKDF (reference sequence). The CDR3 consists of 13 residues.

This clone was recorded only once. The rearrangement links TRBV4-2 to TRBJ1-1; D gene ambiguous. V was shortened by 1 base and J by 6 bases, with 6 bases between the two germline ends. The CDR3 sequence is 12 residues long. Germline CDR1 and CDR2: LGHNA and YNFKEQ. CDR3 region: CASSQGNPEAFF. The CDR3 nucleotides are TGTGCCAGCAGCCAAGGTAACCCTGAAGCTTTCTTT.

This clone was detected only a few times. V is TRBV19 and J is TRBJ2-6, with D maybe TRBD1 (6 bases). V was clipped by 4 bases and J by 0 bases, with 16 bases between them. The germline V gene has CDR1 LNHDA and CDR2 SQIVND (reference sequence). The CDR3 runs to 18 residues. The DNA for the CDR3 is TGTGCCAGTAGTACTCCTCCGGGACAAAGCTCTGGGGCCAACGTCCTGACTTTC. Protein product: CASSTPPGQSSGANVLTF. The variable domain in full, with the rest retrieved from reference TRBV19 and TRBJ2-6, is DGGITQSPKYLFRKEGQNVTLSCEQNLNHDAMYWYRQDPGQGLRLIYYSQIVNDFQKGDIAEGYSVSREKKESFPLTVTSAQKNPTAFYLCASSTPPGQSSGANVLTFGAGSRLTVL.

This CDR3 is CASSSGQGPHNEQFF. CDR3 nucleotides: TGTGCCAGCAGCTCCGGACAGGGACCCCACAATGAGCAGTTCTTC. The chain couples TRBV7-7 to TRBJ2-1; 8 positions match TRBD1. The V and J ends lost 4 bases and 5 bases, in that order; junction bases with no gene match: 7. CDR1 and CDR2 (germline): SSHAT, FNYEAQ (reference sequence). The CDR3 has 15 residues.

CDR3 in DNA: TGCGCCAGCAGCTCACAGGCATACGAGCAGTACTTC. Translated: CASSSQAYEQYF. This sequence joins TRBV5-1 and TRBJ2-7, with D possibly matching TRBD1 (5 bases). The germline gives CDR1 SGHRS, CDR2 YFSETQ. Trimming took 3 bases from V and 4 from J, leaving 8 bases between them. The CDR3 has 12 residues.

The chain combines TRBV4-2 with TRBJ2-7, with D unresolved. Germline V gene lookup returns CDR1 LGHNA and CDR2 YNFKEQ. V gave up 1 base and J gave up 0 bases, with 13 bases separating them. There are 16 residues in the CDR3. The CDR3 DNA reads TGTGCCAGCAGCCAAGCGTCGGGCCGGTTCTCCTACGAGCAGTACTTC. It codes for CASSQASGRFSYEQYF.

The rearrangement uses TRBV7-8 and TRBJ2-4; D call uncertain. Between the trimmed V and J ends, which lost 5 bases and 7 bases, there was a span of 9 bases. Germline loops: CDR1 SGHVS, CDR2 FQNEAQ. The CDR3 sequence is 12 residues long. Here the CDR3 reads CASSPDWNIQYF. The DNA of the CDR3 is TGTGCCAGCAGCCCAGACTGGAACATTCAGTACTTC. Looking up the rest from reference TRBV7-8 and TRBJ2-4 gives the full variable domain: GAGVSQSPRYKVAKRGQDVALRCDPISGHVSLFWYQQALGQGPEFLTYFQNEAQLDKSGLPSDRFFAERPEGSVSTLKIQRTQQEDSAVYLCASSPDWNIQYFGAGTRLSVL.

The J gene is TRBJ1-1, the V gene TRBV10-3; the D gene is possibly TRBD1 (5 bases). Germline V lookup: CDR1 ENHRY, CDR2 SYGVKD. The CDR3 length is 14 residues. The germline V and J ends were trimmed by 3 bases and 6 bases, with 14 bases remaining between them. CDR3 nucleotide sequence: TGTGCCATCAGTGACTTGGGGGGTTCGGCTGAAGCTTTCTTT. This sequence encodes CAISDLGGSAEAFF.

The sample holds one count of this clone. The chain uses TRBV2 and TRBJ1-1; D is undetermined. CDR1 and CDR2 (germline): SNHLY, FYNNEI. Trimming removed 3 bases from V and 1 base from J, with 12 bases in between. This CDR3 spans 15 amino acids. DNA for the CDR3: TGTGCCAGCAGTGACAATGCAGGAGAGAACACTGAAGCTTTCTTT. The encoded protein is CASSDNAGENTEAFF.

On this clone: The junction departs from germline at one end; a sequencing error may be responsible. V usage is TRBV4-2 and J usage is TRBJ2-5; 13 nucleotides align to TRBD2. Germline lookup yields CDR1 LGHNA and CDR2 YNFKEQ. The CDR3 loop spans 17 amino acids. The CDR3 DNA is TGTGCCAGCAGTCAAGGGGAGACTAGCGGGGGGCAAGAGACCCAGTACTTC. It translates to CASSQGETSGGQETQYF.

The rearrangement uses TRBV28 and TRBJ2-3; D perhaps matches TRBD2 (6 bases). V shed 7 bases and J shed 1 base, with 18 bases lying between them. In germline, CDR1 is MDHEN, CDR2 SYDVKM. The CDR3 sequence is 16 residues long. CDR3: CASTLPWGVGTDTQYF. For the CDR3, the DNA is TGTGCCAGCACCCTACCTTGGGGGGTGGGCACAGATACGCAGTATTTT.

This sequence joins TRBV28 and TRBJ2-5, with D uncertain. Germline V CDR1 and CDR2: MDHEN, SYDVKM. The V and J ends lost 3 bases and 2 bases respectively, with 10 bases between them. CDR3 length: 14 amino acids. The CDR3 nucleotides are TGTGCCAGCAGTTTCTTAACGGATCAAGAGACCCAGTACTTC. Encoded protein: CASSFLTDQETQYF.

The J gene is TRBJ2-5, the V gene TRBV5-4; either TRBD1 or TRBD2 may fit D (6 bases each). Germline CDR1 is SGHNT and CDR2 is YYREEE (reference sequence). Deletions cut 4 bases from V and 1 base from J, with 14 bases between. This CDR3 has 15 amino acids. The CDR3 bases are TGTGCCAGCAGCCCGGAACGGGGGCTCCAAGAGACCCAGTACTTC. The encoded protein is CASSPERGLQETQYF.

The genes are TRBV7-9 and TRBJ2-5; tentatively, D is TRBD1 (5 bases). CDR1 SEHNR and CDR2 FQNEAQ come from the germline V gene (reference sequence). With 3 bases removed from V and 3 bases from J, the gap between germline ends came to 11 bases. The CDR3 loop spans 14 amino acids. CDR3: CASSFQGAEETQYF. The DNA for the CDR3 is TGTGCCAGCAGCTTCCAGGGCGCGGAAGAGACCCAGTACTTC. Based on the CDR3 plus reference TRBV7-9 and TRBJ2-5, the full variable domain is DTGVSQNPRHKITKRGQNVTFRCDPISEHNRLYWYRQTLGQGPEFLTYFQNEAQLEKSRLLSDRFSAERPKGSFSTLEIQRTEQGDSAMYLCASSFQGAEETQYFGPGTRLLVL.

V gene TRBV6-5 combines with J gene TRBJ1-4, with 8 bases fitting TRBD1. The ends lost 4 bases at V and 0 bases at J; junction bases unmatched: 1. Looked up from germline, CDR1 is MNHEY and CDR2 is SVGAGI. The CDR3 consists of 15 residues. The CDR3 is CASSSGGPTNEKLFF. In nucleotides, the CDR3 is TGTGCCAGCAGTTCAGGGGGCCCAACTAATGAAAAACTGTTTTTT.